There are a few counts of the clone carrying this TCR beta chain. What it binds is unknown. The entry originates in a study of cytomegalovirus exposure and HLA in healthy donors. Study-level findings and limits: In a later analysis, a missense DCLRE1C variant was linked to TCR beta V- and J-gene trimming.

Germline V CDR1 and CDR2: MNHEY, SVGAGI. Trimming at V came to 8 bases and at J to 7 bases, leaving 9 bases not matched to a gene. The CDR3 has 13 amino acids. The PCR ran on 60 Vbeta and 13 Jbeta primers. Data came from immunoSEQ multiplex PCR; TCRdb stores just in-frame clones and leaves some out. The repertoire includes approximately 150,000 clones, 80% of them detected once, and around 4.5% sits in the top ten. This clonotype was sampled from a man aged 25-40 years in good health and CMV-seronegative. Source material: PBMCs. V is TRBV6-5 and J is TRBJ1-2, with 8 bases identical to TRBD1. The CDR3 here is CASSVQGAGGYTF. CDR3 in DNA: TGTGCCAGCTCGGTTCAGGGGGCAGGTGGCTACACCTTC.